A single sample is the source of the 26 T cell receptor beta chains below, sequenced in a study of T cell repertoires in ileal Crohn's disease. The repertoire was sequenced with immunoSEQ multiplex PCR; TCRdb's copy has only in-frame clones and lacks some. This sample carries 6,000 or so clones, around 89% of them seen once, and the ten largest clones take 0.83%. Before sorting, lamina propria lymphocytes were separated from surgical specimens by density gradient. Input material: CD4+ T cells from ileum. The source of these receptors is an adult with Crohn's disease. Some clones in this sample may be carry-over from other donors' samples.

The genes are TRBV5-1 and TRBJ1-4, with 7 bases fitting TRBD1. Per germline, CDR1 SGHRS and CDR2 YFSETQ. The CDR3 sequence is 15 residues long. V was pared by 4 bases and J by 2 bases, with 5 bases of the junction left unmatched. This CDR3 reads CASSRETGTNEKLFF. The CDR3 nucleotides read TGCGCCAGCAGCCGGGAGACAGGGACTAATGAAAAACTGTTTTTT.

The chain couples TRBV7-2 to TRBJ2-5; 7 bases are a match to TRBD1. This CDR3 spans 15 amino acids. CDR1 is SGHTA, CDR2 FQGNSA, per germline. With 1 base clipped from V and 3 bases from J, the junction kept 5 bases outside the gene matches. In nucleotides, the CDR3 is TGTGCCAGCAGCTTAGTGACAGGGAATGAAGAGACCCAGTACTTC. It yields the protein CASSLVTGNEETQYF.

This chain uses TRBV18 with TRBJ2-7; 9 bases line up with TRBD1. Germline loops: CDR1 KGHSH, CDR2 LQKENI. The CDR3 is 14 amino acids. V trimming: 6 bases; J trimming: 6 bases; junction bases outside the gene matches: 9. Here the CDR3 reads CASSTGQGSLEQYF. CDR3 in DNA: TGTGCCAGCTCTACCGGACAGGGGAGCCTCGAGCAGTACTTC. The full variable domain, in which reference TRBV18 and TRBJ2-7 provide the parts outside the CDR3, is NAGVMQNPRHLVRRRGQEARLRCSPMKGHSHVYWYRQLPEEGLKFMVYLQKENIIDESGMPKERFSAEFPKEGPSILRIQQVVRGDSAAYFCASSTGQGSLEQYFGPGTRLTVT.

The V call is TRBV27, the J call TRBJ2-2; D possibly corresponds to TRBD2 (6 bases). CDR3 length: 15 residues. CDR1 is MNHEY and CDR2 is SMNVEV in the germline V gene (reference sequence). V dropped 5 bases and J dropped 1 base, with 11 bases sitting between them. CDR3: CASSLAGMNTGELFF. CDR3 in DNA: TGTGCCAGCAGTCTGGCGGGGATGAACACCGGGGAGCTGTTTTTT.

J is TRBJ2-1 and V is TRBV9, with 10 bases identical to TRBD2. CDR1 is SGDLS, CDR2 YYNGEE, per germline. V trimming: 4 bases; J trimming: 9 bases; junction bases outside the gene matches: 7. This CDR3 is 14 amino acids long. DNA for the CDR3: TGTGCCAGCAGCTTGGGACTAGCGTTGGGTGAGCAGTTCTTC. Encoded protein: CASSLGLALGEQFF.

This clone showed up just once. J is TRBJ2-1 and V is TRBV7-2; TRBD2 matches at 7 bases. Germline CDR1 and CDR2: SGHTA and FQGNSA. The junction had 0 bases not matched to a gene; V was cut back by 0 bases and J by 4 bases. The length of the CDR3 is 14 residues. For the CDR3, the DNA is TGTGCCAGCAGCTTAGCTAGCGGGTACAATGAGCAGTTCTTC. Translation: CASSLASGYNEQFF.

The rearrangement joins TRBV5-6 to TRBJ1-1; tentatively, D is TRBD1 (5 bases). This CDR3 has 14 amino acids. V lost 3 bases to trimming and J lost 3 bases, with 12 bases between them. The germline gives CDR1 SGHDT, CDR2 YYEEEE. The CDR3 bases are TGTGCCAGCAGCTACTCGACAGTTTACACTGAAGCTTTCTTT. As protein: CASSYSTVYTEAFF.

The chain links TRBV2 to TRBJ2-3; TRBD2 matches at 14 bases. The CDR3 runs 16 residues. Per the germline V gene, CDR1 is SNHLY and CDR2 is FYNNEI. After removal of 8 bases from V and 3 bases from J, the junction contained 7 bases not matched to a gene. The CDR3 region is CASQAGTSGRTDTQYF. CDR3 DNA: TGTGCCAGCCAAGCTGGGACTAGCGGGAGAACAGATACGCAGTATTTT. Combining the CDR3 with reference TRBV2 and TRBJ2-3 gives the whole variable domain EPEVTQTPSHQVTQMGQEVILRCVPISNHLYFYWYRQILGQKVEFLVSFYNNEISEKSEIFDDQFSVERPDGSNFTLKIRSTKLEDSAMYFCASQAGTSGRTDTQYFGPGTRLTVL.

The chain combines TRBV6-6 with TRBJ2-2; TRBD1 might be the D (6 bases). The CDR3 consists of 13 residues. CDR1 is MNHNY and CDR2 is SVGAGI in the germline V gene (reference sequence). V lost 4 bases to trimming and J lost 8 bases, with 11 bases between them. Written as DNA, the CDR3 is TGTGCCAGCAGTTCTCAAGGACAGGGGGAGCTGTTTTTT. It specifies CASSSQGQGELFF.

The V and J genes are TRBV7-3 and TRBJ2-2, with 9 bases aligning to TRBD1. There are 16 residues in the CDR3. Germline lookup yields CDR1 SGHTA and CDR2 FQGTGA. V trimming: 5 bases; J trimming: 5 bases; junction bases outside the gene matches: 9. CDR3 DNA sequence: TGTGCCAGCAGCCTCCAAACAGGGGGCAGAACCGGGGAGCTGTTTTTT. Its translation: CASSLQTGGRTGELFF.

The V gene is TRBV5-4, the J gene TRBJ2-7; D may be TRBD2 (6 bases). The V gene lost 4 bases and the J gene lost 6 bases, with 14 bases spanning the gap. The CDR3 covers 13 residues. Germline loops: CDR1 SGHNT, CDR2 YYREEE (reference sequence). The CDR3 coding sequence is TGTGCCAGCAGCCGGAGCGAGGAGGGCGAGCAGTACTTC. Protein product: CASSRSEEGEQYF.

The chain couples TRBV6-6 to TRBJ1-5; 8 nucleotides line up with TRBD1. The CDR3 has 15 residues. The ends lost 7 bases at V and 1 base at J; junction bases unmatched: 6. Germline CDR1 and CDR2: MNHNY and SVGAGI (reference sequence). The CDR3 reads CASTSDRGSNQPQHF. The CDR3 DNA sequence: TGTGCCAGCACATCAGACAGGGGAAGCAATCAGCCCCAGCATTTT.

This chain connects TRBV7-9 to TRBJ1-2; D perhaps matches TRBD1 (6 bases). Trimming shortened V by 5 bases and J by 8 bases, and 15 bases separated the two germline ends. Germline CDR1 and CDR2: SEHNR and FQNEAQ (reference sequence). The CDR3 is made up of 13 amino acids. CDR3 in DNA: TGTGCCAGCAGCCGCCAAGACCAGGGGGGCTACACCTTC. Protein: CASSRQDQGGYTF.

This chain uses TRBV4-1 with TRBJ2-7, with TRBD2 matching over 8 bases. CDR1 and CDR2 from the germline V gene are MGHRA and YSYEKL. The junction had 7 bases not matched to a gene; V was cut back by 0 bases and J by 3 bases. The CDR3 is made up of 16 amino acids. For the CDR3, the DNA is TGCGCCAGCAGCCAAGATGAGGGAGCGGGAGTCTACGAGCAGTACTTC. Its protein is CASSQDEGAGVYEQYF.

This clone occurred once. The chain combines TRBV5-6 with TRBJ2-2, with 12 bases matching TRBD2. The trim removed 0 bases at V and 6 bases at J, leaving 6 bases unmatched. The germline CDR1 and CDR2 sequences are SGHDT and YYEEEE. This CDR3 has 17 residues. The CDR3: CASSLAPPSGRAGELFF. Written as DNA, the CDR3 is TGTGCCAGCAGCTTGGCGCCTCCTAGCGGGAGGGCCGGGGAGCTGTTTTTT.

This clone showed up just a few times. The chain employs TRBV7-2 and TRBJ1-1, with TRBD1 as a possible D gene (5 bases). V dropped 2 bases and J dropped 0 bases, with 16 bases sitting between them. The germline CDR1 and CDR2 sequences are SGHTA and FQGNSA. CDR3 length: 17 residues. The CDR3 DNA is TGTGCCAGCAGCTTATTAGGCTTGCGGGGCGTGAACACTGAAGCTTTCTTT. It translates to CASSLLGLRGVNTEAFF.

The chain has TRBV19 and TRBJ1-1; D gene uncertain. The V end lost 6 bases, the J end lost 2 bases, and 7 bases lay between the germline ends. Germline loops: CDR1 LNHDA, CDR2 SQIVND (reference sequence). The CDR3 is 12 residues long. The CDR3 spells CASRADNTEAFF. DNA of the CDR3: TGTGCCAGTAGGGCAGATAACACTGAAGCTTTCTTT.

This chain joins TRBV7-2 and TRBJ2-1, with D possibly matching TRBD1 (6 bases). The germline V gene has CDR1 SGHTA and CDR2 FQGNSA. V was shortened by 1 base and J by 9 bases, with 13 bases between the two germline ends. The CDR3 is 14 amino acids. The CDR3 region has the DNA TGTGCCAGCAGCTTAGGACAGGTTGGCGGTGAGCAGTTCTTC. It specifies CASSLGQVGGEQFF.

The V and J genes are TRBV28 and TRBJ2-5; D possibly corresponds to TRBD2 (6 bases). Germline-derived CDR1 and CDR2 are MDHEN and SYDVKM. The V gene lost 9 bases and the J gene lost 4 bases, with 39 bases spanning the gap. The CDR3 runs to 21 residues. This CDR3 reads CARYPVETDRFVGGWRETQYF. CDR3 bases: TGTGCCAGATACCCGGTTGAGACGGATCGGTTTGTCGGGGGTTGGAGAGAGACCCAGTACTTC.

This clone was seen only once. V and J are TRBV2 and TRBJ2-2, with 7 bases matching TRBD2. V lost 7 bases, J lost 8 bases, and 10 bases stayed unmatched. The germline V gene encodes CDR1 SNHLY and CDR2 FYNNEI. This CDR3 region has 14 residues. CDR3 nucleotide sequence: TGTGCCAGCAAACGGGGGGAGGGAACAGGGGAGCTGTTTTTT. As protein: CASKRGEGTGELFF. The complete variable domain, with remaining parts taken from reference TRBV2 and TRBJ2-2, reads EPEVTQTPSHQVTQMGQEVILRCVPISNHLYFYWYRQILGQKVEFLVSFYNNEISEKSEIFDDQFSVERPDGSNFTLKIRSTKLEDSAMYFCASKRGEGTGELFFGEGSRLTVL.

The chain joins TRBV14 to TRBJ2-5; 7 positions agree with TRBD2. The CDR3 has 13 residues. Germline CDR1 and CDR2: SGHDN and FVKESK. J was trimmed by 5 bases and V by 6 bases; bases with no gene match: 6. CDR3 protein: CASSVNGGETQYF. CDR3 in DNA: TGTGCCAGCAGTGTAAACGGGGGGGAGACCCAGTACTTC.

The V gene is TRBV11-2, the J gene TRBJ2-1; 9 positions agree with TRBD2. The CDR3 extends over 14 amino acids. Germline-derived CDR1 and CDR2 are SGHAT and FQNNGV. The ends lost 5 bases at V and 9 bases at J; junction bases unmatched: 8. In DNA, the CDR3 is TGTGCCAGCAGCCCCAGGACTAGCGTTCCTGAGCAGTTCTTC. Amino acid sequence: CASSPRTSVPEQFF.

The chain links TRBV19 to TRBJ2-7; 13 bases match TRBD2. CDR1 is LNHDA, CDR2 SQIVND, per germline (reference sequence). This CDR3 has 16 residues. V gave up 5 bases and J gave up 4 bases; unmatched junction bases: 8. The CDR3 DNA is TGTGCCAGTAGTCCCCGGACTAGCGGGAGTAGGTACGAGCAGTACTTC. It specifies CASSPRTSGSRYEQYF.

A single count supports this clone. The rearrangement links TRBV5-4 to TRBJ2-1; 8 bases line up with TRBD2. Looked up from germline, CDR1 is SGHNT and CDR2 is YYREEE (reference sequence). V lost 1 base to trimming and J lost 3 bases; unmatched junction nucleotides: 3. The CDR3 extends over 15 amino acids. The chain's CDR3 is CASSLLAGIYNEQFF. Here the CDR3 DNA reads TGTGCCAGCAGCTTGCTAGCGGGCATCTACAATGAGCAGTTCTTC.

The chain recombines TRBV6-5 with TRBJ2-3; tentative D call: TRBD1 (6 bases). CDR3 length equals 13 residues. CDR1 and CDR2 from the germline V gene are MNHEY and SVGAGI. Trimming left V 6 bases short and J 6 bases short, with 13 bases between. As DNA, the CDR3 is TGTGCCAGCAGCCCGACAGGCGTCGATACGCAGTATTTT. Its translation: CASSPTGVDTQYF.

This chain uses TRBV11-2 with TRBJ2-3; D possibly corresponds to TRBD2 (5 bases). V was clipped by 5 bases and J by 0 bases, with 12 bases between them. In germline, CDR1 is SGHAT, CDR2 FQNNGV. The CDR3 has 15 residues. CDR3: CASSRTSSSTDTQYF. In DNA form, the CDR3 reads TGTGCCAGCAGCCGGACTTCCTCTAGCACAGATACGCAGTATTTT.